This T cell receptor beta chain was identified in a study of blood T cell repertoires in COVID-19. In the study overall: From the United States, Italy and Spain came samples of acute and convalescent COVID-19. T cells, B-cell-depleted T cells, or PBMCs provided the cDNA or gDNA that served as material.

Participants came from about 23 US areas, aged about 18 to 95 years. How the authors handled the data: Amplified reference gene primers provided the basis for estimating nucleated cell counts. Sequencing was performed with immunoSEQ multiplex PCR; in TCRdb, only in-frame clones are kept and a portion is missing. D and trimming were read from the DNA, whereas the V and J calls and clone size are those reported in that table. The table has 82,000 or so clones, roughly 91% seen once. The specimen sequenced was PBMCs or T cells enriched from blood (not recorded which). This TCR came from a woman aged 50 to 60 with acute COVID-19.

CDR3 amino acids: CATSHLAGGANTQYF. The CDR3 DNA follows: TGTGCCACCTCCCACCTAGCGGGAGGGGCAAATACGCAGTATTTT. The chain joins TRBV24-1 to TRBJ2-3; 12 positions match TRBD2. V lost 9 bases to trimming and J lost 7 bases; unmatched junction nucleotides: 10. Germline V gives CDR1 KGHDR, CDR2 SFDVKD. The CDR3 runs to 15 residues.